This T cell receptor beta chain emerged from a study of T cells in Graves' hyperthyroidism and ophthalmopathy. Amplified TCR beta CDR3 regions came from RNA transcripts. HTBI primers were the set used in a first-round RT-PCR of the TCR CDR3. TCRdb re-called the multiplex PCR reads through MiXCR, storing one row per CDR3 protein. The table lists some 92,000 distinct CDR3 sequences, 35% to 45% of them singletons. When ophthalmopathy did not progress within 18 months, Graves' hyperthyroidism was considered stable. Not enrolled were patients with uncontrolled infection, other autoimmune disease, pregnancy or lactation. Diagnoses rested on clinical symptoms, serum thyroxine and TRAb, thyroid ultrasound and orbital computed tomography. The germline V gene encodes CDR1 LNHDA and CDR2 SQIVND (reference sequence). This CDR3 is 14 amino acids long. V lost 6 bases, J lost 3 bases, and 2 bases stayed unmatched.

Whole-study results and caveats: Within blood appeared most thyroid clonotypes that had expanded above 0.001.

The table lists this clonotype with a few counts. The antigen is not known. The origin of this receptor is a woman under 40 with Graves' hyperthyroidism. Sample: peripheral blood or thyroid tissue (not recorded which). V and J are TRBV19 and TRBJ2-5; 12 nucleotides line up with TRBD2. CDR3 residues: CASRTSGREETQYF. The CDR3 DNA reads as TGTGCCAGTAGGACTAGCGGGAGAGAAGAGACCCAGTACTTC.